Following are 20 T cell receptor beta chains from one sample sequenced in a study of blood T cell repertoires in COVID-19. Assay used: immunoSEQ multiplex PCR; TCRdb lists only in-frame clones, some missing. The sample shows some 110,000 clones, about nine tenths of them seen only once. The sequencing sample was made of peripheral blood. These receptor sequences come from a man between 65 and 79 years old who had recovered from COVID-19.

The chain uses TRBV4-2 and TRBJ2-2, with D perhaps matching TRBD2 (7 bases). Germline CDR1 is LGHNA and CDR2 is YNFKEQ. With 4 bases removed from V and 5 bases from J, the gap between germline ends came to 23 bases. This CDR3 contains 18 residues. Written as DNA, the CDR3 is TGTGCCAGCAGCCGGGCCCTCAGTGGGGGAGGGGGTACCGGGGAGCTGTTTTTT. It encodes CASSRALSGGGGTGELFF.

The chain carries TRBV3-1 (or the pseudogene TRBV3-2) and TRBJ2-1; the match to TRBD2 covers 10 bases. Germline lookup yields CDR1 LGHDT and CDR2 YNNKEL (reference sequence). V was clipped by 2 bases and J by 6 bases; unmatched bases: 7. This CDR3 has 16 residues. CDR3 sequence: CASSQRTSGGANEQFF. The CDR3 DNA follows: TGTGCCAGCAGCCAAAGGACAAGCGGGGGGGCCAATGAGCAGTTCTTC.

The chain links TRBV18 to TRBJ2-2, with 8 bases identical to TRBD1. This CDR3 has 15 amino acids. Germline CDR1 and CDR2: KGHSH and LQKENI. J gave up 2 bases and V 6 bases, and 5 bases lay outside the gene matches. The chain's CDR3 is CASSPRGHNTGELFF. The CDR3 region has the DNA TGTGCCAGCTCCCCCAGGGGGCACAACACCGGGGAGCTGTTTTTT.

There are a few counts of this clone. V and J are TRBV2 and TRBJ1-5; a possible D gene is TRBD1 (5 bases). The V end was cut by 5 bases, the J end by 4 bases, with 18 bases between. Germline V gene lookup returns CDR1 SNHLY and CDR2 FYNNEI. The CDR3 totals 16 residues. The CDR3 DNA is TGTGCCAGCAGTCTAAGCCTACAGGTTCTTAATCAGCCCCAGCATTTT. It codes for CASSLSLQVLNQPQHF.

The genes are TRBV19 and TRBJ1-1; D is possibly TRBD1 (6 bases). Germline V gene sequence: CDR1 LNHDA, CDR2 SQIVND (reference sequence). The V gene lost 6 bases and the J gene lost 2 bases, with 13 bases spanning the gap. The CDR3 is 14 amino acids. The CDR3 sequence is CASSARQANTEAFF. The DNA of the CDR3 is TGTGCCAGTAGCGCTCGACAGGCTAACACTGAAGCTTTCTTT.

The rearrangement uses TRBV7-2 and TRBJ1-1; no definite D call. V shed 5 bases and J shed 4 bases, with 14 bases lying between them. The CDR3 extends over 14 amino acids. Germline CDR1 is SGHTA and CDR2 is FQGNSA. The CDR3 spells CASSPPSQSTEAFF. CDR3 bases: TGTGCCAGCAGCCCCCCTTCCCAGTCCACTGAAGCTTTCTTT.

The CDR3 spells CASSLALTTSGATDTQYF. The CDR3 DNA reads TGTGCCAGCAGCTTAGCCCTCACTACTAGCGGGGCCACAGATACGCAGTATTTT. The chain combines TRBV7-8 with TRBJ2-3, with 10 bases lining up with TRBD2. The CDR3 runs 18 residues. Germline assignment: CDR1 SGHVS and CDR2 FQNEAQ. Trimming cost V 0 bases and J 2 bases; bases outside gene matches: 8.

The chain recombines TRBV30 with TRBJ2-3; TRBD1 matches 9 bases. Germline V gene data show CDR1 as GTSNPN and CDR2 as SVGIG (reference sequence). The J segment lost 6 bases and the V segment lost 2 bases, leaving 6 bases of the junction unmatched. The CDR3 is 14 residues long. As DNA, the CDR3 is TGTGCCTGGAGTTTGACAGGGGGTTTGGATACGCAGTATTTT. Translating it yields CAWSLTGGLDTQYF.

The CDR3 region is CASSSTPGQPQHF. The CDR3 DNA follows: TGTGCCAGCAGCTCGACCCCGGGACAGCCCCAGCATTTT. The chain is built from TRBV6-5 and TRBJ1-5, with D hard to call. The CDR3 totals 13 residues. CDR1 and CDR2 (germline): MNHEY, SVGAGI. V was pared by 6 bases and J by 7 bases, with 13 bases between.

The chain is built from TRBV20-1 and TRBJ1-1; TRBD1 aligns across 7 bases. The CDR3 is 11 amino acids. V gave up 5 bases and J gave up 8 bases; unmatched junction bases: 5. Germline CDR1 reads DFQATT; CDR2 reads SNEGSKA (reference sequence). The CDR3 loop is CSAEQGKEAFF. For the CDR3, the DNA is TGCAGTGCTGAACAGGGGAAGGAAGCTTTCTTT.

The chain is built from TRBV5-1 and TRBJ1-4, with TRBD1 identical over 7 bases. Germline trimming cut 0 bases from V and 4 bases from J; bases unmatched to any gene: 6. This CDR3 contains 16 residues. CDR1 and CDR2 (germline): SGHRS, YFSETQ. Here the CDR3 reads CASSLGQGANNEKLFF. The CDR3 DNA sequence: TGCGCCAGCAGCTTGGGACAGGGAGCCAATAATGAAAAACTGTTTTTT.

This rearrangement joins TRBV10-1 to TRBJ2-5; D unclear. The length of the CDR3 is 13 residues. The V and J ends lost 6 bases and 5 bases respectively, with 13 bases between them. Per germline, CDR1 WNHNN and CDR2 SYGVQD (reference sequence). The CDR3: CASSDPLEETQYF. CDR3 sequence (DNA): TGCGCCAGCAGCGATCCCCTAGAGGAGACCCAGTACTTC.

The V call is TRBV11-2, the J call TRBJ2-5, with 8 bases that match TRBD1. The ends lost 5 bases at V and 5 bases at J; junction bases unmatched: 10. Germline-derived CDR1 and CDR2 are SGHAT and FQNNGV. The CDR3 extends over 15 amino acids. This CDR3 reads CASSQNQGAWETQYF. In DNA form, the CDR3 reads TGTGCCAGCAGCCAAAACCAGGGGGCTTGGGAGACCCAGTACTTC. The full variable domain, in which reference TRBV11-2 and TRBJ2-5 provide the parts outside the CDR3, is EAGVAQSPRYKIIEKRQSVAFWCNPISGHATLYWYQQILGQGPKLLIQFQNNGVVDDSQLPKDRFSAERLKGVDSTLKIQPAKLEDSAVYLCASSQNQGAWETQYFGPGTRLLVL.

This chain links TRBV5-1 with TRBJ2-1, with TRBD2 matching 9 bases. CDR1 SGHRS and CDR2 YFSETQ come from the germline V gene. V lost 4 bases and J lost 0; bases outside the gene matches: 8. This CDR3 is built from 17 residues. The CDR3 DNA reads as TGCGCCAGCAGCCCCTCGACTAGCGGTCGCTCCTACAATGAGCAGTTCTTC. This gives the protein CASSPSTSGRSYNEQFF.

The chain carries TRBV7-9 and TRBJ2-7; 14 bases map to TRBD2. Germline CDR1 and CDR2: SEHNR and FQNEAQ (reference sequence). The V segment lost 4 bases and the J segment 3 bases; nucleotides outside the gene matches: 5. CDR3 size: 16 residues. The CDR3 reads CASSSTSGRVNYEQYF. In DNA, the CDR3 is TGTGCCAGCAGCTCGACTAGCGGGAGGGTAAACTACGAGCAGTACTTC.

V usage is TRBV19 and J usage is TRBJ2-3; D call uncertain. Trimming cost V 4 bases and J 0 bases, with 2 bases left between them. CDR1 and CDR2 from the germline V gene are LNHDA and SQIVND (reference sequence). CDR3 length: 12 residues. The CDR3 sequence is CASSTSTDTQYF. CDR3 coding DNA: TGTGCCAGTAGTACTAGCACAGATACGCAGTATTTT.

This clone was picked up one time. The chain employs TRBV6-5 and TRBJ2-1; 13 bases match TRBD2. Germline CDR1 MNHEY, CDR2 SVGAGI. The V segment lost 0 bases and the J segment 15 bases; nucleotides outside the gene matches: 8. CDR3 length: 15 amino acids. The CDR3 protein is CASSYSWTSGSFWFF. CDR3 nucleotides: TGTGCCAGCAGTTACTCCTGGACTAGCGGGAGTTTTTGGTTCTTC.

Here the CDR3 DNA reads TGTGCCAGTAGCGACAGAAATAGCAATCAGCCCCAGCATTTT. The encoded protein is CASSDRNSNQPQHF. This chain uses TRBV19 with TRBJ1-5; maybe TRBD1 (5 bases). Trimming removed 6 bases from V and 0 bases from J, with 9 bases in between. Germline lookup yields CDR1 LNHDA and CDR2 SQIVND (reference sequence). The CDR3 loop spans 14 amino acids.

This clone was observed once. This sequence joins TRBV29-1 and TRBJ2-1; TRBD2 might be the D (5 bases). The CDR3 consists of 14 residues. Germline loops: CDR1 SQVTM, CDR2 ANQGSEA. The V gene lost 2 bases and the J gene lost 8 bases, with 16 bases spanning the gap. The CDR3 sequence: CSVEWAEARDEQFF. The CDR3 bases are TGCAGCGTTGAATGGGCTGAGGCGAGGGATGAGCAGTTCTTC.

CDR3 region: CASTIPGFPSNQPQHF. In DNA form, the CDR3 reads TGTGCCAGCACAATTCCAGGGTTCCCTAGCAATCAGCCCCAGCATTTT. J is TRBJ1-5 and V is TRBV6-4; tentatively, D is TRBD1 (5 bases). The V end was cut by 7 bases, the J end by 0 bases, with 16 bases between. The CDR3 contains 16 residues. Germline CDR1 is MRHNA and CDR2 is SNTAGT.